These 26 T cell receptor beta chains originate from one sample sequenced in a study of cytomegalovirus exposure and HLA in healthy donors. PCR primers comprised 60 Vbeta and 13 Jbeta primers. Produced via immunoSEQ multiplex PCR; TCRdb's table is partial and in-frame only. The sample carries 100,000 or so clones, 76% recorded once. The specimen was PBMCs. The source is a man in his forties in good health and CMV-seropositive.

This chain connects TRBV27 to TRBJ2-1; D is undetermined. From germline, CDR1 is MNHEY and CDR2 SMNVEV (reference sequence). Trimming stripped 2 bases from V and 0 bases from J, with 8 bases between. This CDR3 is built from 15 residues. CDR3 residues: CASSLLSDSYNEQFF. The CDR3 nucleotides are TGTGCCAGCAGTTTACTCAGCGACTCCTACAATGAGCAGTTCTTC.

V usage is TRBV11-2 and J usage is TRBJ1-4; 7 positions match TRBD1. The ends lost 6 bases at V and 6 bases at J; junction bases unmatched: 13. This CDR3 spans 16 amino acids. Germline V lookup: CDR1 SGHAT, CDR2 FQNNGV. CDR3: CASRSHRGPNYEKLFF. The CDR3 DNA is TGTGCCAGCAGGTCGCACAGGGGACCAAATTATGAAAAACTGTTTTTT.

Of note for this clone: Other DNA sequences in the same sample also yield this CDR3. CDR3 amino acids: CATSRGRQGSYEQYF. The CDR3 DNA reads as TGTGCCACCAGCAGAGGACGACAGGGCTCCTACGAGCAGTACTTC. The chain carries TRBV15 and TRBJ2-7, with 7 bases fitting TRBD1. There are 15 residues in the CDR3. Trimming cost V 1 base and J 0 bases; bases outside gene matches: 3. The germline gives CDR1 LNHNV, CDR2 YYDKDF (reference sequence).

This chain connects TRBV5-1 to TRBJ1-1; D unclear. Germline V gene sequence: CDR1 SGHRS, CDR2 YFSETQ. V gave up 2 bases and J gave up 0 bases, with 5 bases separating them. The CDR3 consists of 13 residues. The CDR3 reads CASSLQLNTEAFF. The CDR3 DNA reads as TGCGCCAGCAGCTTACAACTGAACACTGAAGCTTTCTTT. The variable domain in full, with the rest retrieved from reference TRBV5-1 and TRBJ1-1, is KAGVTQTPRYLIKTRGQQVTLSCSPISGHRSVSWYQQTPGQGLQFLFEYFSETQRNKGNFPGRFSGRQFSNSRSEMNVSTLELGDSALYLCASSLQLNTEAFFGQGTRLTVV.

There are a few counts of this clone. The CDR3 region is CASSQDWTATEAFF. CDR3 in DNA: TGCGCCAGCAGCCAAGATTGGACAGCTACTGAAGCTTTCTTT. J is TRBJ1-1 and V is TRBV4-3; maybe TRBD1 (6 bases). The V gene lost 0 bases and the J gene lost 5 bases, with 10 bases spanning the gap. The CDR3 extends over 14 amino acids. Germline CDR1 is LGHNA and CDR2 is YSLEER.

This clone was counted between two and nine times. The V gene is TRBV27, the J gene TRBJ2-7, with 10 nucleotides matching TRBD1. CDR3 length equals 15 residues. From germline, CDR1 is MNHEY and CDR2 SMNVEV (reference sequence). V lost 5 bases to trimming and J lost 4 bases; unmatched junction nucleotides: 8. In DNA, the CDR3 is TGTGCCAGCAGTACCGGGACAGGGGCACTTTACGAGCAGTACTTC. It encodes CASSTGTGALYEQYF.

The chain employs TRBV7-6 and TRBJ2-3; 8 nucleotides line up with TRBD2. Unmatched junction bases numbered 4, after V lost 5 bases and J lost 0 bases. The CDR3 loop spans 15 amino acids. From germline, CDR1 is SGHVS and CDR2 FNYEAQ. DNA of the CDR3: TGTGCCAGCAGCCCGCGACTAGCGAGCACAGATACGCAGTATTTT. This translates into CASSPRLASTDTQYF.

The chain links TRBV6-1 to TRBJ2-7; TRBD1 matches 8 bases. Trimming at V came to 2 bases and at J to 1 base, leaving 1 base not matched to a gene. Germline lookup yields CDR1 MNHNS and CDR2 SASEGT. The CDR3 spans 14 residues. The CDR3 protein is CASSERDRSYEQYF. The DNA for the CDR3 is TGTGCCAGCAGTGAAAGGGACAGGTCCTACGAGCAGTACTTC.

CDR3 loop: CAWSHKNTGELFF. As DNA, the CDR3 is TGTGCCTGGAGTCACAAGAACACCGGGGAGCTGTTTTTT. J is TRBJ2-2 and V is TRBV30; D is unresolved. Germline V CDR1 and CDR2: GTSNPN, SVGIG (reference sequence). The CDR3 loop spans 13 amino acids. V was cut by 2 bases and J by 1 base, with 5 bases left in between. The full variable domain, in which reference TRBV30 and TRBJ2-2 provide the parts outside the CDR3, is SQTIHQWPATLVQPVGSPLSLECTVEGTSNPNLYWYRQAAGRGLQLLFYSVGIGQISSEVPQNLSASRPQDRQFILSSKKLLLSDSGFYLCAWSHKNTGELFFGEGSRLTVL.

The chain joins TRBV2 to TRBJ2-3, with TRBD2 identical over 11 bases. The CDR3 is 14 amino acids. Trimming cost V 4 bases and J 6 bases; bases outside gene matches: 3. Per germline, CDR1 SNHLY and CDR2 FYNNEI. CDR3 sequence reads: CASSVLAGVDTQYF. Written as DNA, the CDR3 is TGTGCCAGCAGTGTACTAGCGGGGGTGGATACGCAGTATTTT.

The genes are TRBV18 and TRBJ2-7; the D gene is possibly TRBD2 (5 bases). Looked up from germline, CDR1 is KGHSH and CDR2 is LQKENI. With 3 bases removed from V and 6 bases from J, the gap between germline ends came to 6 bases. The length of the CDR3 is 11 residues. CDR3 amino acids: CASSPGVEQYF. CDR3 nucleotides: TGTGCCAGCTCACCCGGGGTCGAGCAGTACTTC.

The chain employs TRBV19 and TRBJ1-4; D unclear. Germline CDR1 and CDR2: LNHDA and SQIVND (reference sequence). The CDR3 is 11 residues long. Trimming removed 6 bases at V and 4 bases at J, with 3 bases between. CDR3 DNA sequence: TGTGCCAGTAGGAGTAATGAAAAACTGTTTTTT. Encoded protein: CASRSNEKLFF. The full variable domain, completed using reference TRBV19 and TRBJ1-4, is DGGITQSPKYLFRKEGQNVTLSCEQNLNHDAMYWYRQDPGQGLRLIYYSQIVNDFQKGDIAEGYSVSREKKESFPLTVTSAQKNPTAFYLCASRSNEKLFFGSGTQLSVL.

The V gene is TRBV7-9, the J gene TRBJ1-3; unclear D gene. The CDR3 length is 17 residues. V dropped 5 bases and J dropped 0 bases, with 17 bases sitting between them. Germline V lookup: CDR1 SEHNR, CDR2 FQNEAQ (reference sequence). In DNA form, the CDR3 reads TGTGCCAGCAGCCAAATGGGCAGCCGATTCTCTGGAAACACCATATATTTT. Translating gives CASSQMGSRFSGNTIYF.

The CDR3 here is CASTHGWTGGLRTEAFF. For the CDR3, the DNA is TGTGCCAGCACCCACGGCTGGACAGGGGGCTTGAGGACTGAAGCTTTCTTT. This rearrangement joins TRBV11-3 to TRBJ1-1, with 11 bases lining up with TRBD1. V trimming: 7 bases; J trimming: 5 bases; junction bases outside the gene matches: 15. The germline V gene has CDR1 SGHNT and CDR2 YENEEA. The CDR3 is 17 residues long. Combining the CDR3 with reference TRBV11-3 and TRBJ1-1 gives the whole variable domain EAGVVQSPRYKIIEKKQPVAFWCNPISGHNTLYWYLQNLGQGPELLIRYENEEAVDDSQLPKDRFSAERLKGVDSTLKIQPAELGDSAVYLCASTHGWTGGLRTEAFFGQGTRLTVV.

This clone was recorded only once. The chain combines TRBV19 with TRBJ2-7, with 9 bases matching TRBD2. The J segment lost 2 bases and the V segment lost 3 bases, leaving 11 bases of the junction unmatched. Germline CDR1 reads LNHDA; CDR2 reads SQIVND (reference sequence). There are 17 residues in the CDR3. CDR3 loop: CASSMGSGSPGPYEQYF. CDR3 nucleotide sequence: TGTGCCAGTAGTATGGGTAGCGGGAGTCCCGGCCCCTACGAGCAGTACTTC.

V is TRBV7-2 and J is TRBJ1-5; 10 nucleotides agree with TRBD1. Germline V gives CDR1 SGHTA, CDR2 FQGNSA. The CDR3 extends over 17 amino acids. V gave up 2 bases and J gave up 1 base; unmatched junction bases: 5. Here the CDR3 DNA reads TGTGCCAGCAGCTTATACGGGACAGGGGAGAGCAATCAGCCCCAGCATTTT. Protein product: CASSLYGTGESNQPQHF.

The V gene is TRBV6-4, the J gene TRBJ2-7; 11 nucleotides align to TRBD1. The CDR3 extends over 14 amino acids. Germline trimming cut 5 bases from V and 2 bases from J; bases unmatched to any gene: 2. Germline CDR1 MRHNA, CDR2 SNTAGT. The CDR3 coding sequence is TGTGCCAGCAGTCCGGGACAGGGGGCCTACGAGCAGTACTTC. The encoded protein is CASSPGQGAYEQYF.

This clone was detected only once. The chain combines TRBV7-8 with TRBJ2-7, with D tentatively TRBD2 (6 bases). In germline, CDR1 is SGHVS, CDR2 FQNEAQ. The CDR3 runs 15 residues. The V end was cut by 1 base, the J end by 3 bases, with 13 bases between. The CDR3 DNA reads TGTGCCAGCAGCTTAGAACTAGCATTTAGCTACGAGCAGTACTTC. The encoded protein is CASSLELAFSYEQYF.

The chain carries TRBV29-1 and TRBJ2-7; D perhaps matches TRBD2 (6 bases). CDR1 and CDR2 (germline): SQVTM, ANQGSEA. With 7 bases removed from V and 3 bases from J, the gap between germline ends came to 10 bases. The CDR3 is made up of 11 amino acids. The CDR3 spells CSASGYYEQYF. DNA for the CDR3: TGCAGCGCCAGCGGGTACTACGAGCAGTACTTC.

This clone was counted between two and nine times. The chain combines TRBV10-3 with TRBJ1-1; 9 positions match TRBD1. Germline CDR1 ENHRY, CDR2 SYGVKD. V was pared by 2 bases and J by 0 bases, with 4 bases of the junction left unmatched. The CDR3 spans 16 residues. CDR3 loop: CAISEDRGGLNTEAFF. The CDR3 nucleotides are TGTGCCATCAGTGAGGACAGGGGGGGGCTGAACACTGAAGCTTTCTTT.

V gene TRBV7-6 combines with J gene TRBJ1-1; 7 bases are shared with TRBD1. Germline CDR1 is SGHVS and CDR2 is FNYEAQ. V lost 4 bases to trimming and J lost 4 bases; unmatched junction nucleotides: 6. The CDR3 has 14 residues. Here the CDR3 reads CASSSLTGPTEAFF. Here the CDR3 DNA reads TGTGCCAGCAGCTCTCTGACAGGGCCCACTGAAGCTTTCTTT.

The chain employs TRBV19 and TRBJ1-2, with D tentatively TRBD1 (5 bases). Germline V lookup: CDR1 LNHDA, CDR2 SQIVND (reference sequence). The CDR3 has 14 residues. Trimming removed 5 bases from V and 0 bases from J, with 10 bases in between. CDR3 sequence reads: CASSWRDANYGYTF. Here the CDR3 DNA reads TGTGCCAGTAGTTGGCGGGACGCTAACTATGGCTACACCTTC.

The chain employs TRBV28 and TRBJ2-1; tentative D call: TRBD1 (5 bases). V was pared by 5 bases and J by 9 bases, with 23 bases between. This CDR3 has 16 residues. In germline, CDR1 is MDHEN, CDR2 SYDVKM. The CDR3 DNA reads as TGTGCCAGCAGTCCTCTCTTAGGGGTCTCGTACGGTGAGCAGTTCTTC. Its protein product is CASSPLLGVSYGEQFF.

The rearrangement uses TRBV9 and TRBJ2-2; the D gene is possibly TRBD2 (5 bases). The CDR3 is 11 residues long. The germline V gene encodes CDR1 SGDLS and CDR2 YYNGEE. V was clipped by 5 bases and J by 6 bases, with 5 bases between them. The CDR3 coding sequence is TGTGCCAGCAGGGGAGCCGGGGAGCTGTTTTTT. As protein: CASRGAGELFF.

The V call is TRBV5-8, the J call TRBJ1-2; weak D call: TRBD1 (6 bases). This CDR3 region has 13 residues. V lost 4 bases to trimming and J lost 4 bases, with 11 bases between them. The germline gives CDR1 SGHTS, CDR2 YDEGEE. Written as DNA, the CDR3 is TGTGCCAGCAGCACCAGGGGTGTCTATGGCTACACCTTC. Translating gives CASSTRGVYGYTF.

This clone was observed once. The CDR3: CASRDTKLFF. DNA of the CDR3: TGTGCCAGCAGGGACACGAAACTGTTTTTT. V usage is TRBV28 and J usage is TRBJ1-4; weak D call: TRBD1 (5 bases). From germline, CDR1 is MDHEN and CDR2 SYDVKM. Trimming left V 6 bases short and J 11 bases short, with 7 bases between. The CDR3 runs 10 residues.